The T cell receptor beta chain under discussion was sequenced for a study of monozygotic twins with inflammatory bowel disease. A remark on this clonotype: Its specificity is unknown.

The CDR3 is 15 residues long. The germline CDR1 and CDR2 sequences are SGHRS and YFSETQ. One entry per CDR3 protein, without DNA, is what TCRdb gives after re-calling the 5' RACE reads. The repertoire shows about 300,000 distinct CDR3 sequences; the top ten hold 5.5% to 6.5%. Overall study findings and caveats: The sharing of clonotypes with others was lower in IBD patients than in healthy twins, especially with disease activity. Among IBD patients, TCRbeta diversity (inverse Simpson) was lower than in healthy co-twins. Twins classed as concordant or discordant showed no difference in repertoire similarity, possibly from limited power.

The sequence came from a human donor with ulcerative colitis or Crohn's disease, or a healthy co-twin of an affected twin (not recorded which). The V gene is TRBV5-1, the J gene TRBJ1-5. Sequences were obtained from blood. The CDR3 region is CASSLGGYSNQPQHF.